This passage covers 8 T cell receptor beta chains from one sample sequenced in a study of cytomegalovirus exposure and HLA in healthy donors. Researchers ran the PCR with 60 Vbeta and 13 Jbeta primers. Assay used: immunoSEQ multiplex PCR; TCRdb lists only in-frame clones, some missing. The table records about 160,000 clones, roughly 77% of them present only once. The material sequenced was PBMCs. These receptors originate from a man aged 30-40 years in good health and CMV-seropositive.

The chain combines TRBV4-2 with TRBJ2-1; D possibly corresponds to TRBD2 (7 bases). The CDR3 is 16 residues long. From germline, CDR1 is LGHNA and CDR2 YNFKEQ. With 0 bases removed from V and 4 bases from J, the gap between germline ends came to 13 bases. The CDR3 bases are TGTGCCAGCAGCCAAGAAGGGGGTAGCGGGTACAATGAGCAGTTCTTC. This sequence encodes CASSQEGGSGYNEQFF.

V and J are TRBV4-1 and TRBJ2-7; D is unresolved. Germline V gene data show CDR1 as MGHRA and CDR2 as YSYEKL. Between the trimmed V and J ends, which lost 0 bases and 6 bases, there was a span of 12 bases. This CDR3 region has 14 residues. Here the CDR3 reads CASSQDFEAGEQYF. For the CDR3, the DNA is TGCGCCAGCAGCCAAGATTTTGAGGCCGGCGAGCAGTACTTC.

The chain joins TRBV2 to TRBJ1-5; D remains unclear. V was trimmed by 2 bases and J by 1 base, leaving 9 bases between them. Per the germline V gene, CDR1 is SNHLY and CDR2 is FYNNEI. There are 15 residues in the CDR3. CDR3: CASSESIQSNQPQHF. DNA of the CDR3: TGTGCCAGCAGTGAAAGTATACAGAGCAATCAGCCCCAGCATTTT.

In its sample, this clone was seen once. The chain is built from TRBV5-1 and TRBJ1-1; 8 bases are shared with TRBD1. Germline V gives CDR1 SGHRS, CDR2 YFSETQ. The J segment lost 5 bases and the V segment lost 0 bases, leaving 9 bases of the junction unmatched. This CDR3 is built from 16 residues. In DNA form, the CDR3 reads TGCGCCAGCAGCTTGGCTGCAGGGGGCGAGAAGACTGAAGCTTTCTTT. Protein sequence: CASSLAAGGEKTEAFF.

V is TRBV7-9 and J is TRBJ2-3; TRBD1 might be the D (6 bases). Germline V gene data show CDR1 as SEHNR and CDR2 as FQNEAQ (reference sequence). The CDR3 covers 13 residues. Trimming took 3 bases from V and 4 from J, leaving 8 bases between them. CDR3 protein: CASSFQGPDTQYF. For the CDR3, the DNA is TGTGCCAGCAGCTTTCAGGGGCCAGATACGCAGTATTTT.

The rearrangement joins TRBV7-2 to TRBJ2-7; 7 bases align to TRBD1. There are 15 residues in the CDR3. CDR1 and CDR2 from the germline V gene are SGHTA and FQGNSA. V trimming: 5 bases; J trimming: 3 bases; junction bases outside the gene matches: 10. This CDR3 reads CASSISGGIVYEQYF. DNA for the CDR3: TGTGCCAGCAGCATATCAGGGGGAATTGTCTACGAGCAGTACTTC.

A few counts support this clone. The gene calls are TRBV6-5 and TRBJ2-1, with 12 bases identical to TRBD2. V dropped 0 bases and J dropped 3; count of bases not matched to a gene: 0. In germline, CDR1 is MNHEY, CDR2 SVGAGI. CDR3 length: 16 residues. The CDR3 spells CASSYSTSGGYNEQFF. The DNA of the CDR3 is TGTGCCAGCAGTTACTCGACTAGCGGGGGCTACAATGAGCAGTTCTTC.

V and J are TRBV5-1 and TRBJ1-1, with 7 bases fitting TRBD1. The germline gives CDR1 SGHRS, CDR2 YFSETQ. V dropped 0 bases and J dropped 7; count of bases not matched to a gene: 9. This CDR3 comprises 15 residues. CDR3 in DNA: TGCGCCAGCAGCTTGGACGGGGACAGAACAGGTGAAGCTTTCTTT. Its protein is CASSLDGDRTGEAFF.